This TCR beta chain was identified during a study of CD8 T cell repertoires and HIV-1 epitope variants. In the study overall: Autologous T cell-negative cells served as antigen-presenting cells in equal numbers. Separate from the cultures, 1M uncultured T cells served as baseline.

Study outcomes and limitations: Beta chains alone show antigen proliferation, not cytokine profile or function.

CDR1 and CDR2 from the germline V gene are MNHEY and SVGAGI. CDR3 length: 15 residues. The V end lost 0 bases, the J end lost 1 base, and 9 bases lay between the germline ends. Only in-frame clones appear in the TCRdb table, and some are missing; sequencing was by immunoSEQ multiplex PCR. Altogether some 87,000 clones are present, 70% to 75% being singletons, with the ten largest covering 20% to 30%. This clone has a handful of counts. The target antigen is unknown. The J gene is TRBJ1-1, the V gene TRBV6-5; D is uncertain. This TCR came from a male donor with HIV. The material sequenced was uncultured baseline CD8+ T cells from peripheral blood mononuclear cells (PBMCs). The CDR3 here is CASSYSIWGNTEAFF. Here the CDR3 DNA reads TGTGCCAGCAGTTACTCGATATGGGGGAACACTGAAGCTTTCTTT.